Presented here are 27 T cell receptor beta chains from one specimen sequenced in a study of T cell responses to AZD1222 COVID-19 vaccine. Repertoires were generated with immunoSEQ multiplex PCR, while TCRdb's copy carries only in-frame clones and drops some. In the table there are about 150,000 clones, 90% of which are singletons. The input for sequencing was peripheral blood, taken on day 0 of AZD1222 vaccination. These receptor sequences come from an adult in good health.

This chain uses TRBV27 with TRBJ2-7; 7 positions agree with TRBD2. This CDR3 is built from 14 residues. V gave up 7 bases and J gave up 3 bases; unmatched junction bases: 9. Germline V gene lookup returns CDR1 MNHEY and CDR2 SMNVEV (reference sequence). CDR3 sequence reads: CASNPAGRYYEQYF. CDR3 coding DNA: TGTGCCAGCAACCCAGCGGGGCGCTACTACGAGCAGTACTTC.

This chain uses TRBV11-2 with TRBJ2-7; D remains ambiguous. Germline-derived CDR1 and CDR2 are SGHAT and FQNNGV. This CDR3 contains 13 residues. Trimming removed 2 bases at V and 3 bases at J, with 8 bases between. CDR3 in amino acids: CASSLSAVYEQYF. The CDR3 coding sequence is TGTGCCAGCAGCTTATCCGCTGTCTACGAGCAGTACTTC. Supplemented by reference TRBV11-2 and TRBJ2-7, the full variable domain reads EAGVAQSPRYKIIEKRQSVAFWCNPISGHATLYWYQQILGQGPKLLIQFQNNGVVDDSQLPKDRFSAERLKGVDSTLKIQPAKLEDSAVYLCASSLSAVYEQYFGPGTRLTVT.

The genes are TRBV6-1 and TRBJ1-2; D remains unclear. The V and J ends lost 2 bases and 8 bases respectively, with 15 bases between them. Per germline, CDR1 MNHNS and CDR2 SASEGT. The CDR3 sequence is 14 residues long. CDR3 sequence reads: CASSESEASPGYTF. In DNA form, the CDR3 reads TGTGCCAGCAGTGAAAGCGAGGCCTCCCCGGGCTACACCTTC.

This chain connects TRBV7-9 to TRBJ1-1; D may be TRBD1 (5 bases). In germline, CDR1 is SEHNR, CDR2 FQNEAQ (reference sequence). This CDR3 is 15 amino acids long. V dropped 0 bases and J dropped 1 base, with 9 bases sitting between them. The CDR3 nucleotides read TGTGCCAGCAGCTTAGCCGCAGGGCAGAACACTGAAGCTTTCTTT. This encodes CASSLAAGQNTEAFF.

This rearrangement joins TRBV2 to TRBJ1-6; no firm D call. This CDR3 is 16 amino acids long. Deletions cut 2 bases from V and 0 bases from J, with 8 bases between. In germline, CDR1 is SNHLY, CDR2 FYNNEI. The CDR3 loop is CASSERISSYNSPLHF. CDR3 sequence (DNA): TGTGCCAGCAGTGAACGGATTAGCTCCTATAATTCACCCCTCCACTTT.

The chain employs TRBV20-1 and TRBJ1-2; no firm D call. This CDR3 is 10 amino acids long. Germline assignment: CDR1 DFQATT and CDR2 SNEGSKA (reference sequence). Trimming shortened V by 5 bases and J by 8 bases, and 9 bases separated the two germline ends. The CDR3 here is CSAVEVGYTF. CDR3 DNA sequence: TGCAGTGCTGTAGAAGTCGGCTACACCTTC.

The rearrangement uses TRBV28 and TRBJ2-4; 10 bases are shared with TRBD2. CDR3 size: 15 residues. Germline CDR1 reads MDHEN; CDR2 reads SYDVKM. V dropped 6 bases and J dropped 7; count of bases not matched to a gene: 9. DNA of the CDR3: TGTGCCAGCAGCTCTAAGACTAGCGGGTGGAACATTCAGTACTTC. Protein: CASSSKTSGWNIQYF.

This chain links TRBV4-1 with TRBJ1-2; D is undetermined. The CDR3 runs to 14 residues. V dropped 5 bases and J dropped 6 bases, with 16 bases sitting between them. CDR1 MGHRA and CDR2 YSYEKL come from the germline V gene. This CDR3 is CASSSVPSGDGYTF. As DNA, the CDR3 is TGCGCCAGCAGCTCGGTCCCCTCCGGTGATGGCTACACCTTC.

The chain uses TRBV12-3 or TRBV12-4 and TRBJ2-3; D ambiguous. The CDR3 totals 13 residues. Trimming shortened V by 8 bases and J by 5 bases, and 14 bases separated the two germline ends. CDR3 bases: TGTGCCAGCGCACATCTGTGGGAAGATACGCAGTATTTT. Translating gives CASAHLWEDTQYF.

The CDR3 is CASSGVITNEKLFF. In nucleotides, the CDR3 is TGTGCCAGCAGCGGGGTTATAACTAATGAAAAACTGTTTTTT. The chain recombines TRBV5-8 with TRBJ1-4, with no clear D. Germline V gene data show CDR1 as SGHTS and CDR2 as YDEGEE. V lost 4 bases and J lost 1, with 8 bases in between. The CDR3 contains 14 residues.

V is TRBV7-6 and J is TRBJ1-1; 10 bases agree with TRBD1. J gave up 3 bases and V 5 bases, and 12 bases lay outside the gene matches. Germline loops: CDR1 SGHVS, CDR2 FNYEAQ. The CDR3 length is 17 residues. The CDR3 region is CASSPSGKTGGDTEAFF. Written as DNA, the CDR3 is TGTGCCAGCAGCCCTTCGGGGAAGACAGGGGGCGACACTGAAGCTTTCTTT. Together with reference TRBV7-6 and TRBJ1-1, the CDR3 gives the full variable domain: GAGVSQSPRYKVTKRGQDVALRCDPISGHVSLYWYRQALGQGPEFLTYFNYEAQQDKSGLPNDRFSAERPEGSISTLTIQRTEQRDSAMYRCASSPSGKTGGDTEAFFGQGTRLTVV.

The chain employs TRBV16 and TRBJ1-1; D unresolved. The CDR3 contains 13 residues. With 0 bases removed from V and 5 bases from J, the gap between germline ends came to 7 bases. Germline CDR1 is KGHSY and CDR2 is FQNENV. The CDR3: CASSQSTETEAFF. CDR3 DNA: TGTGCCAGCAGCCAATCTACAGAGACTGAAGCTTTCTTT.

This clone was observed a single time. The chain has TRBV5-6 and TRBJ1-1; D is possibly TRBD1 (5 bases). Germline V CDR1 and CDR2: SGHDT, YYEEEE. CDR3 size: 13 residues. The V and J ends lost 4 bases and 1 base respectively, with 8 bases between them. CDR3 loop: CASSVGPNTEAFF. CDR3 DNA: TGTGCCAGCAGCGTGGGACCGAACACTGAAGCTTTCTTT.

The V call is TRBV18, the J call TRBJ2-7; D unclear. The CDR3 extends over 14 amino acids. In germline, CDR1 is KGHSH, CDR2 LQKENI. Trimming stripped 3 bases from V and 2 bases from J, with 11 bases between. The CDR3 nucleotides are TGTGCCAGCTCACCTTCGACGGATCCCTACGAGCAGTACTTC. It is translated as CASSPSTDPYEQYF.

The V call is TRBV15, the J call TRBJ1-4; D is unclear. Deletions cut 0 bases from V and 4 bases from J, with 18 bases between. The CDR3 is made up of 18 amino acids. The germline V gene encodes CDR1 LNHNV and CDR2 YYDKDF (reference sequence). The CDR3 DNA reads TGTGCCACCAGCAGAGATCAGAATTCTGGACGGCGTAATGAAAAACTGTTTTTT. Translated, it gives CATSRDQNSGRRNEKLFF.

The V and J genes are TRBV3-1 (or the pseudogene TRBV3-2) and TRBJ2-3, with TRBD1 as a possible D gene (6 bases). The CDR3 has 16 amino acids. Germline values: CDR1 LGHDT, CDR2 YNNKEL (reference sequence). Deletions cut 2 bases from V and 3 bases from J, with 15 bases between. The CDR3 DNA reads TGTGCCAGCAGCCAACGCCGGACAGTTTCGACAGATACGCAGTATTTT. It codes for CASSQRRTVSTDTQYF.

The chain combines TRBV28 with TRBJ1-2, with a weak D call TRBD1 (5 bases). The CDR3 is made up of 15 amino acids. Germline CDR1 and CDR2: MDHEN and SYDVKM. Trimming pared 2 bases from V and 8 bases from J, leaving 18 bases between. CDR3 sequence reads: CASSLMGRRTGGYTF. The DNA of the CDR3 is TGTGCCAGCAGTTTAATGGGACGGAGGACGGGGGGCTACACCTTC.

The chain combines TRBV9 with TRBJ1-6, with 7 nucleotides matching TRBD1. There are 15 residues in the CDR3. Germline V gene data show CDR1 as SGDLS and CDR2 as YYNGEE. Trimming cost V 3 bases and J 7 bases; bases outside gene matches: 7. CDR3 sequence reads: CASSDSGTENSPLHF. The CDR3 DNA sequence: TGTGCCAGCAGCGACTCCGGGACAGAGAATTCACCCCTCCACTTT.

The V and J genes are TRBV7-3 and TRBJ2-2; 7 nucleotides align to TRBD2. Trimming removed 4 bases from V and 1 base from J; junction bases left unmatched: 6. CDR3 length: 16 residues. Germline values: CDR1 SGHTA, CDR2 FQGTGA. The CDR3 region has the DNA TGTGCCAGCAGCTCAACCGGGACTATGAACACCGGGGAGCTGTTTTTT. Residues: CASSSTGTMNTGELFF.

This clone was picked up one time. For the CDR3, the DNA is TGTGCCAGCAGTTCGGCAGGGGGAGTTGGTGGCTACACCTTC. This sequence encodes CASSSAGGVGGYTF. V is TRBV27 and J is TRBJ1-2; 7 bases align to TRBD1. The V and J ends lost 4 bases and 7 bases, in that order; junction bases with no gene match: 9. Germline loops: CDR1 MNHEY, CDR2 SMNVEV (reference sequence). The CDR3 spans 14 residues.

This rearrangement joins TRBV4-3 to TRBJ2-2; possibly TRBD2 for D (7 bases). Trimming shortened V by 0 bases and J by 6 bases, and 11 bases separated the two germline ends. CDR3 length: 15 residues. The V gene's germline CDR1 is LGHNA and CDR2 YSLEER. The CDR3 bases are TGCGCCAGCAGCCAAGATACAGGGAGGGCCGGGGAGCTGTTTTTT. Amino acids: CASSQDTGRAGELFF.

V usage is TRBV7-3 and J usage is TRBJ2-1, with D maybe TRBD2 (6 bases). The length of the CDR3 is 17 residues. The germline gives CDR1 SGHTA, CDR2 FQGTGA. Trimming removed 4 bases at V and 2 bases at J, with 18 bases between. In nucleotides, the CDR3 is TGTGCCAGCAGCTCGAGCGCACTAGCTTCCGCCTACAATGAGCAGTTCTTC. Amino acid sequence: CASSSSALASAYNEQFF.

The J gene is TRBJ2-7, the V gene TRBV28; 7 positions agree with TRBD2. This CDR3 has 13 residues. The trim removed 3 bases at V and 5 bases at J, leaving 4 bases unmatched. Germline CDR1 MDHEN, CDR2 SYDVKM. The CDR3 loop reads CASSFGAGDEQYF. The CDR3 DNA is TGTGCCAGCAGTTTTGGGGCGGGGGACGAGCAGTACTTC.

J is TRBJ2-7 and V is TRBV27; D gene ambiguous. Trimming removed 2 bases at V and 5 bases at J, with 13 bases between. This CDR3 spans 14 amino acids. The germline V gene has CDR1 MNHEY and CDR2 SMNVEV (reference sequence). CDR3 protein: CASSLKVFANEQYF. The DNA for the CDR3 is TGTGCCAGCAGTTTAAAGGTTTTTGCGAACGAGCAGTACTTC.

This chain connects TRBV5-1 to TRBJ2-5; D ambiguous. Germline V lookup: CDR1 SGHRS, CDR2 YFSETQ. CDR3 length: 15 amino acids. Trimming took off 1 base at V and 2 bases at J, with 12 bases between the two ends. CDR3 nucleotides: TGCGCCAGCAGCTTGTGGGTGGTCGCACAAGAGACCCAGTACTTC. Its translation: CASSLWVVAQETQYF.

The rearrangement joins TRBV27 to TRBJ2-3, with TRBD2 matching over 8 bases. The V gene end was trimmed by 5 bases and the J gene end by 1 base; junction bases not matched to a gene: 11. The CDR3 spans 17 residues. The germline CDR1 and CDR2 sequences are MNHEY and SMNVEV (reference sequence). The CDR3, as DNA: TGTGCCAGCAGTCCCTATGCGGGGACTAGGGGCACAGATACGCAGTATTTT. Amino acid sequence: CASSPYAGTRGTDTQYF.

The rearrangement uses TRBV20-1 and TRBJ1-1, with D possibly TRBD1 on 5 matching bases. V lost 6 bases to trimming and J lost 7 bases, with 12 bases between them. CDR1 and CDR2 (germline): DFQATT, SNEGSKA (reference sequence). The CDR3 has 11 amino acids. DNA for the CDR3: TGCAGTGCGAAGGACAATTTTGAAGCTTTCTTT. This gives the protein CSAKDNFEAFF.